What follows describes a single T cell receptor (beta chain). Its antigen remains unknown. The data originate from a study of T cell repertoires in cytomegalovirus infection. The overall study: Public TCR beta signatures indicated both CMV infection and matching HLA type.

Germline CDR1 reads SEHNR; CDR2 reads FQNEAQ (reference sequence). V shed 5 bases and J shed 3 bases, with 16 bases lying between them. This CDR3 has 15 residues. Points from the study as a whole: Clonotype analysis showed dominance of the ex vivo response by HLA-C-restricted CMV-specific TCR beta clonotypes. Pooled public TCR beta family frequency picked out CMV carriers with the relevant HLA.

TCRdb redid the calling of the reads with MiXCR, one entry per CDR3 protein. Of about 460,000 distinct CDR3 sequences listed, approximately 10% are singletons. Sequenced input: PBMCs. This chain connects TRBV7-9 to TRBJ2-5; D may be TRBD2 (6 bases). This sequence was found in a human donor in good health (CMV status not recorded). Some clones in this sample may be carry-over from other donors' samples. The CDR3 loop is CASSPGPTGEETQYF. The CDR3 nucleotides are TGTGCCAGCAGCCCCGGGCCCACGGGGGAAGAGACCCAGTACTTC.